A single sample is the source of the 21 T cell receptor beta chains below, sequenced in a study of metastatic and nonmetastatic thyroid tumors. Not a single patient had been given any form of treatment at any point before undergoing thyroid surgery. MiXCR re-clonotyped the PCR reads for TCRdb. The repertoire consists of around 37,000 clones, with less than 25% occurring once and the leading ten covering roughly 15%. The material sequenced was blood. The receptor source for this set is a female donor with papillary thyroid cancer or a benign thyroid nodule (not recorded which). Some clones in this sample may be carry-over from other donors' samples.

This clone showed up just a few times. The chain has TRBV6-9 and TRBJ2-7; D remains ambiguous. CDR1 MNHGY and CDR2 SVAAGI come from the germline V gene. V dropped 4 bases and J dropped 6 bases, with 7 bases sitting between them. This CDR3 is built from 11 residues. The CDR3 loop reads CASSFMIEQYF. DNA of the CDR3: TGTGCCAGCAGTTTTATGATCGAGCAGTACTTC.

This clone was seen many times. This chain uses TRBV19 with TRBJ2-2; D gene uncertain. Per the germline V gene, CDR1 is LNHDA and CDR2 is SQIVND (reference sequence). This CDR3 contains 15 residues. V was clipped by 2 bases and J by 3 bases, with 10 bases between them. Here the CDR3 reads CASSISRGDTGELFF. DNA for the CDR3: TGTGCCAGTAGTATAAGTCGCGGCGACACCGGGGAGCTGTTTTTT.

The chain uses TRBV11-1 and TRBJ2-3; 8 nucleotides agree with TRBD2. CDR3 size: 17 residues. The junction had 10 bases not matched to a gene; V was cut back by 5 bases and J by 0 bases. CDR1 and CDR2 from the germline V gene are SGHAT and FQDESV (reference sequence). CDR3 nucleotide sequence: TGTGCCAGCAGCCTATATCCTTTAGCGGGAAGCACAGATACGCAGTATTTT. This translates into CASSLYPLAGSTDTQYF.

Note on this clone: A read error is possible here, since a much larger clone lies one base away. Additional DNA sequences in this sample encode the identical CDR3. The V call is TRBV18, the J call TRBJ1-2; no clear D gene. Germline-derived CDR1 and CDR2 are KGHSH and LQKENI. The CDR3 length is 18 residues. The CDR3 DNA follows: TGCGCCAGCTCACCATTGGCCCCCGCTGCGGAGGGTTCTAATGGCTACACCTTC. This sequence encodes CASSPLAPAAEGSNGYTF.

In its sample, this clone was seen a few times. The genes are TRBV28 and TRBJ1-2, with D maybe TRBD1 (5 bases). V was trimmed by 3 bases and J by 10 bases, leaving 18 bases between them. Germline CDR1 is MDHEN and CDR2 is SYDVKM. The CDR3 is 14 residues long. The CDR3 protein is CASSFALSTGDYTF. The DNA for the CDR3 is TGTGCCAGCAGTTTTGCCCTCTCTACAGGTGACTACACCTTC.

This clone is medium-sized by share. The V call is TRBV6-1, the J call TRBJ2-7; perhaps D is TRBD1 or TRBD2 (6 bases each). The CDR3 extends over 12 amino acids. The germline CDR1 and CDR2 sequences are MNHNS and SASEGT. V was clipped by 6 bases and J by 5 bases, with 11 bases between them. The CDR3 protein is CASSQRGDEQYF. CDR3 in DNA: TGTGCCAGCAGCCAAAGGGGGGACGAGCAGTACTTC.

In this sample, this clone turned up a few times. This may be a read error, as it is one base from a much larger clone. The identical CDR3 is also encoded by other nucleotide sequences in the sample. This chain uses TRBV5-5 with TRBJ2-3, with D maybe TRBD2 (7 bases). Trimming stripped 5 bases from V and 5 bases from J, with 18 bases between. This CDR3 comprises 15 residues. Per germline, CDR1 SGHKS and CDR2 YYEKEE (reference sequence). In DNA form, the CDR3 reads TGTGCCAGCAGTATGGGGGGGGCGCAGGGAGATACGCAGTATTTT. It codes for CASSMGGAQGDTQYF.

This clone is labeled as medium-sized. The V and J genes are TRBV28 and TRBJ1-5, with TRBD1 matching 8 bases. The germline gives CDR1 MDHEN, CDR2 SYDVKM. CDR3 length equals 15 residues. The V segment lost 5 bases and the J segment 6 bases; nucleotides outside the gene matches: 9. CDR3 coding DNA: TGTGCCAGCAGTCCCCCCAGGGGGCGTAGTCAGCCCCAGCATTTT. Protein: CASSPPRGRSQPQHF.

V is TRBV28 and J is TRBJ1-2; no definite D call. CDR1 is MDHEN, CDR2 SYDVKM, per germline. The germline V and J ends were trimmed by 2 bases and 5 bases, with 9 bases remaining between them. The CDR3 has 13 amino acids. Here the CDR3 DNA reads TGTGCCAGCAGTTTAGATAAGGGATATGGCTACACCTTC. Translated, it gives CASSLDKGYGYTF.

As to this clone: A much more abundant neighbour one base away suggests this may be a read error. J is TRBJ2-5 and V is TRBV18; no definite D call. The germline V gene has CDR1 KGHSH and CDR2 LQKENI. CDR3 length: 14 residues. This CDR3 reads CASSPLRAEDTQYF. Here the CDR3 DNA reads TGTGCCAGCTCACCCTTACGGGCAGAAGACACCCAGTACTTC.

This clone was observed at least ten times. The chain couples TRBV19 to TRBJ1-5; the D gene is possibly TRBD1 (5 bases). Germline V gene data show CDR1 as LNHDA and CDR2 as SQIVND (reference sequence). Deletions cut 6 bases from V and 8 bases from J, with 17 bases between. The CDR3 has 14 residues. The CDR3 here is CASSRTGTSKPQHF. The CDR3, as DNA: TGTGCCAGTAGCCGGACGGGGACTTCGAAGCCCCAGCATTTT.

The rearrangement joins TRBV5-5 to TRBJ1-1; D not certain. The germline V gene has CDR1 SGHKS and CDR2 YYEKEE (reference sequence). Trimming shortened V by 4 bases and J by 5 bases, and 21 bases separated the two germline ends. The CDR3 extends over 16 amino acids. This CDR3 reads CASSPKVRGVVTEAFF. The CDR3 region has the DNA TGTGCCAGCAGCCCCAAAGTCCGGGGAGTTGTTACTGAAGCTTTCTTT. Complete variable domain (other parts from reference TRBV5-5 and TRBJ1-1): DAGVTQSPTHLIKTRGQQVTLRCSPISGHKSVSWYQQVLGQGPQFIFQYYEKEERGRGNFPDRFSARQFPNYSSELNVNALLLGDSALYLCASSPKVRGVVTEAFFGQGTRLTVV.

This clone was picked up many times. The CDR3 protein is CASVRDRVNTEAFF. CDR3 sequence (DNA): TGTGCCAGCGTAAGGGACAGGGTGAACACTGAAGCTTTCTTT. This chain links TRBV28 with TRBJ1-1; 9 nucleotides match TRBD1. The CDR3 runs 14 residues. Germline assignment: CDR1 MDHEN and CDR2 SYDVKM. Trimming cost V 8 bases and J 0 bases; bases outside gene matches: 4.

The V gene is TRBV24-1, the J gene TRBJ2-3; tentatively, D is TRBD1 (6 bases). The ends were cut back, 0 bases at V and 4 bases at J, with 13 bases in the middle. Germline V gene data show CDR1 as KGHDR and CDR2 as SFDVKD. The CDR3 has 16 amino acids. In DNA form, the CDR3 reads TGTGCCACCAGTGATTTGCCCAGGGGCCCCGCAGATACGCAGTATTTT. Protein: CATSDLPRGPADTQYF.

Comments on this clone: A clone one base away is much larger, so this may be a read error. The same CDR3 also results from other DNA sequences found in this sample. The V gene is TRBV7-3, the J gene TRBJ2-1; 7 bases are shared with TRBD2. Germline lookup yields CDR1 SGHTA and CDR2 FQGTGA. This CDR3 has 12 residues. The V and J ends lost 6 bases and 10 bases, in that order; junction bases with no gene match: 6. The CDR3 bases are TGTGCCAGCAGTCCTAGCGGCAGAGAGCAGTTCTTC. It is translated as CASSPSGREQFF.

The rearrangement uses TRBV12-3 or TRBV12-4 and TRBJ2-5, with 7 nucleotides matching TRBD1. CDR3 length equals 13 residues. V shed 7 bases and J 2 bases; nucleotides not matched to a gene: 4. CDR3 in DNA: TGTGCCAGCAAAAGGACAGGACAAGAGACCCAGTACTTC. Amino acids: CASKRTGQETQYF.

The table lists this clone with many counts. The genes are TRBV4-1 and TRBJ2-1; D possibly corresponds to TRBD2 (5 bases). V gave up 4 bases and J gave up 6 bases, with 16 bases separating them. In germline, CDR1 is MGHRA, CDR2 YSYEKL. The CDR3 loop spans 15 amino acids. CDR3 region: CASSRATGRVNEQFF. CDR3 DNA sequence: TGCGCCAGCAGCCGAGCCACGGGGAGAGTCAATGAGCAGTTCTTC.

This clone was picked up many times. This CDR3 is CASSPRPVKVDGANVLTF. The CDR3 DNA reads TGTGCCAGCAGCCCCCGGCCGGTCAAAGTCGATGGGGCCAACGTCCTGACTTTC. V gene TRBV11-1 combines with J gene TRBJ2-6; D remains ambiguous. This CDR3 spans 18 amino acids. The germline CDR1 and CDR2 sequences are SGHAT and FQDESV (reference sequence). V gave up 5 bases and J gave up 3 bases, with 20 bases separating them.

This clone occurred many times. V gene TRBV4-1 combines with J gene TRBJ2-7, with 9 bases lining up with TRBD2. Trimming cost V 0 bases and J 2 bases; bases outside gene matches: 5. The CDR3 sequence is 16 residues long. Germline V lookup: CDR1 MGHRA, CDR2 YSYEKL. CDR3 in amino acids: CASSQDGGTSTYEQYF. The DNA for the CDR3 is TGCGCCAGCAGCCAAGATGGGGGGACTAGCACCTACGAGCAGTACTTC.

Only a few counts were recorded for this clone. V gene TRBV6-1 combines with J gene TRBJ1-3; the D is unclear. From germline, CDR1 is MNHNS and CDR2 SASEGT. V lost 10 bases, J lost 6 bases, and 19 bases lay in between. The CDR3 is made up of 14 amino acids. The CDR3 loop reads CAITVEGVVNTIYF. The CDR3 region has the DNA TGTGCCATCACCGTCGAGGGCGTCGTAAACACCATATATTTT.

Of note for this clone: This sequence may be a read error, since a much larger clone differs from it by one base. This chain joins TRBV29-1 and TRBJ2-1, with TRBD2 matching 7 bases. The CDR3 contains 14 residues. CDR1 is SQVTM, CDR2 ANQGSEA, per germline. V was pared by 8 bases and J by 6 bases, with 13 bases of the junction left unmatched. The CDR3 DNA reads as TGCAGCTCGAGCGAGCGGGAAGGGGCCAATGAGCAGTTCTTC. Translating it yields CSSSEREGANEQFF.